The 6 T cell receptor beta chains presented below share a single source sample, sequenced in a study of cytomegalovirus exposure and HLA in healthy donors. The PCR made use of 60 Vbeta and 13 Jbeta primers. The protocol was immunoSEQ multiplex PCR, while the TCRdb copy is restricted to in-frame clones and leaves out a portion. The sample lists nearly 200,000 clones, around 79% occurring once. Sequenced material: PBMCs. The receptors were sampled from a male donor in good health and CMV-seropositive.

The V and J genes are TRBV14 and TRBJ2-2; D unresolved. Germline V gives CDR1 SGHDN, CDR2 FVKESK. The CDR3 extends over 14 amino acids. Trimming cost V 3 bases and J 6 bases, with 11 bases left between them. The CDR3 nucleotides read TGTGCCAGCAGCCACGGTCTCCCCGCCGGGGAGCTGTTTTTT. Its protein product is CASSHGLPAGELFF.

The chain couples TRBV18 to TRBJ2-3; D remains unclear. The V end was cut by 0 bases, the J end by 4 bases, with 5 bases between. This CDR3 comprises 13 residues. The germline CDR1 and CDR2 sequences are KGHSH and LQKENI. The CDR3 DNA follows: TGTGCCAGCTCACCACCGTCCGCAGATACGCAGTATTTT. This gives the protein CASSPPSADTQYF.

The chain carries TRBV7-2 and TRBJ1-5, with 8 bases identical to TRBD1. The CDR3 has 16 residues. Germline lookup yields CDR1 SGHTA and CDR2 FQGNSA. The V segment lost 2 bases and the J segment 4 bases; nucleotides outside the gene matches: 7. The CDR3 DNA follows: TGTGCCAGCAGCTTATTTCCAGGGGGCAAAAATCAGCCCCAGCATTTT. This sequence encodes CASSLFPGGKNQPQHF. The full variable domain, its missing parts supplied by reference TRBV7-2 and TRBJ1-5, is GAGVSQSPSNKVTEKGKDVELRCDPISGHTALYWYRQSLGQGLEFLIYFQGNSAPDKSGLPSDRFSAERTGGSVSTLTIQRTQQEDSAVYLCASSLFPGGKNQPQHFGDGTRLSIL.

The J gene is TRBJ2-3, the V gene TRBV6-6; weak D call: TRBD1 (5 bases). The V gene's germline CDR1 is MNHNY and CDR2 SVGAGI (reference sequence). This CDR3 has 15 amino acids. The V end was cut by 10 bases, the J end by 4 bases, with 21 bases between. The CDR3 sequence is CATNSRVSTPDTQYF. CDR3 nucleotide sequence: TGTGCCACTAACTCCAGGGTTAGCACCCCAGATACGCAGTATTTT.

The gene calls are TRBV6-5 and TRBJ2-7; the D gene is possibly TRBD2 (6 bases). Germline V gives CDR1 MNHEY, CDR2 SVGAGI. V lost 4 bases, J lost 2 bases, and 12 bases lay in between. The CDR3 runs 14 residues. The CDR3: CASSSRGTTYEQYF. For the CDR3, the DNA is TGTGCCAGCAGTTCCCGGGGGACCACCTACGAGCAGTACTTC.

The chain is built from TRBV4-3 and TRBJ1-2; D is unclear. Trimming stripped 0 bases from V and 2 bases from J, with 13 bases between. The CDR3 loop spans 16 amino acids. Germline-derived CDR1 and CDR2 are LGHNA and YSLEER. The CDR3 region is CASSQDRRTVNYGYTF. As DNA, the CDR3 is TGCGCCAGCAGCCAAGATAGGAGGACCGTAAACTATGGCTACACCTTC.